Sequencing of this TCR beta chain was carried out in a study of vaccination effects on CD4 cells after COVID-19. Study in general: Vaccination of participants consisted of two doses of either the BNT162b2 or mRNA-1273 vaccine. Study results and caveats: The study dataset contains few convalescent patients and includes no early post-infection timepoints. Healthy vaccinees' vaccine-induced clones included only 1 of 255 that recognized common cold coronaviruses.

Worth noting for this clone: Its antigen is currently unknown.

ViraFEST used viral peptide pools to expand antigen-specific CD4+ T cells before sequencing. Investigators separated out CD4+ T cells once about eleven days of culture had passed. No vaccinee had earlier SARS-CoV-2 infection, and nucleocapsid antibodies were negative. A half-volume exchange with IL-2 medium occurred on days 3 and 7. Data came from immunoSEQ multiplex PCR; TCRdb stores just in-frame clones and leaves some out. The sample includes about 24,000 clones, roughly 80% of them seen just once. This receptor was obtained from a human donor who received a COVID-19 vaccine. This material consisted of CD4+ T cells from PBMCs cultured with HCoV-NL63 spike peptides, taken before COVID-19 vaccination.

The CDR3 is CASSQGGFGGYGYTF. The CDR3 nucleotides are TGTGCCAGCAGCCAAGGGGGCTTTGGGGGCTATGGCTACACCTTC. This chain joins TRBV14 and TRBJ1-2; D is perhaps TRBD1 (5 bases). Germline V gene sequence: CDR1 SGHDN, CDR2 FVKESK. This CDR3 is 15 amino acids long. V lost 1 base and J lost 4, with 13 bases in between.